These 15 T cell receptor beta chains were sequenced from one sample in a study of circulating and synovial CD4+ cells in juvenile arthritis. Profiled with immunoSEQ multiplex PCR; TCRdb holds only in-frame clones, not every one. The profile covers some 33,000 clones, with approximately 94% appearing a single time and about 0.7% taken by the ten largest. Sequencing was carried out using CD4+ T cells from blood. The origin of the receptors is a human donor with juvenile idiopathic arthritis.

Worth noting for this clone: The same CDR3 is also encoded by other DNA sequences in this sample. This chain joins TRBV6-6 and TRBJ1-6, with D possibly TRBD1 on 5 matching bases. This CDR3 contains 15 residues. Germline V lookup: CDR1 MNHNY, CDR2 SVGAGI (reference sequence). The V and J ends lost 5 bases and 8 bases respectively, with 16 bases between them. The CDR3 nucleotides read TGTGCCAGCAGTGATCAGGGTATTAGGGATTCACCCCTCCACTTT. Encoded protein: CASSDQGIRDSPLHF.

The rearrangement joins TRBV7-2 to TRBJ1-1; 11 nucleotides line up with TRBD1. This CDR3 is 14 amino acids long. Germline V gene sequence: CDR1 SGHTA, CDR2 FQGNSA. With V trimmed by 6 bases and J by 4 bases, 4 bases remained unmatched. CDR3 sequence (DNA): TGTGCCAGCAGACCGGGACAGGGGGGCACTGAAGCTTTCTTT. Encoded protein: CASRPGQGGTEAFF.

The chain carries TRBV20-1 and TRBJ2-3, with TRBD2 matching over 12 bases. With V trimmed by 6 bases and J by 15 bases, 7 bases remained unmatched. Germline values: CDR1 DFQATT, CDR2 SNEGSKA (reference sequence). The length of the CDR3 is 11 residues. As DNA, the CDR3 is TGCAGTGCGGAACTAGCGGGGGGTCTCTATTTT. Translated, it gives CSAELAGGLYF.

DNA of the CDR3: TGTGCCAGCAGCTTACGACAGGATAACAACTATGGCTACACCTTC. This encodes CASSLRQDNNYGYTF. The rearrangement joins TRBV7-6 to TRBJ1-2; D might be TRBD1 (6 bases). The CDR3 sequence is 15 residues long. Germline loops: CDR1 SGHVS, CDR2 FNYEAQ. The V end lost 2 bases, the J end lost 2 bases, and 12 bases lay between the germline ends.

The chain recombines TRBV2 with TRBJ2-1, with 12 bases fitting TRBD2. Germline V gene lookup returns CDR1 SNHLY and CDR2 FYNNEI. Losses at the gene ends were 5 bases for V and 6 bases for J; bases not matched to a gene: 5. This CDR3 comprises 15 residues. The CDR3 is CASSSLGLAGNEQFF. Written as DNA, the CDR3 is TGTGCCAGCAGTTCATTGGGACTAGCGGGCAATGAGCAGTTCTTC.

The chain is built from TRBV7-9 and TRBJ2-1; TRBD2 matches at 8 bases. J was trimmed by 4 bases and V by 5 bases; bases with no gene match: 7. Germline CDR1 and CDR2: SEHNR and FQNEAQ (reference sequence). CDR3 length: 15 residues. The CDR3: CASSQRGGAYNEQFF. DNA of the CDR3: TGTGCCAGCAGCCAACGGGGGGGCGCGTACAATGAGCAGTTCTTC. Full variable domain (missing parts from reference TRBV7-9 and TRBJ2-1): DTGVSQNPRHKITKRGQNVTFRCDPISEHNRLYWYRQTLGQGPEFLTYFQNEAQLEKSRLLSDRFSAERPKGSFSTLEIQRTEQGDSAMYLCASSQRGGAYNEQFFGPGTRLTVL.

The CDR3 loop reads CASSFETGRGELFF. Here the CDR3 DNA reads TGTGCCAGCAGCTTTGAAACAGGGCGGGGGGAGCTGTTTTTT. The chain joins TRBV11-3 to TRBJ2-2; D perhaps matches TRBD1 (6 bases). Germline CDR1 reads SGHNT; CDR2 reads YENEEA. The germline V and J ends were trimmed by 3 bases and 8 bases, with 13 bases remaining between them. The CDR3 covers 14 residues.

The chain employs TRBV19 and TRBJ2-7; the match to TRBD1 covers 11 bases. The V and J ends lost 2 bases and 2 bases, in that order; junction bases with no gene match: 8. CDR3 length: 17 amino acids. Germline V gives CDR1 LNHDA, CDR2 SQIVND (reference sequence). The CDR3 DNA reads TGTGCCAGTAGTATACTCCCGGGACAGGGGGATCCCTACGAGCAGTACTTC. Translating it yields CASSILPGQGDPYEQYF. Together with reference TRBV19 and TRBJ2-7, the CDR3 gives the full variable domain: DGGITQSPKYLFRKEGQNVTLSCEQNLNHDAMYWYRQDPGQGLRLIYYSQIVNDFQKGDIAEGYSVSREKKESFPLTVTSAQKNPTAFYLCASSILPGQGDPYEQYFGPGTRLTVT.

The chain employs TRBV5-1 and TRBJ2-5, with 12 bases matching TRBD2. This CDR3 spans 17 amino acids. After removal of 0 bases from V and 0 bases from J, the junction contained 3 bases not matched to a gene. From germline, CDR1 is SGHRS and CDR2 YFSETQ. The CDR3 is CASSLAGTSGHQETQYF. CDR3 in DNA: TGCGCCAGCAGCTTGGCGGGGACTAGCGGGCACCAAGAGACCCAGTACTTC. Drawing the rest from reference TRBV5-1 and TRBJ2-5, the complete variable domain is KAGVTQTPRYLIKTRGQQVTLSCSPISGHRSVSWYQQTPGQGLQFLFEYFSETQRNKGNFPGRFSGRQFSNSRSEMNVSTLELGDSALYLCASSLAGTSGHQETQYFGPGTRLLVL.

The chain is built from TRBV7-8 and TRBJ1-1; the D gene is possibly TRBD1 (6 bases). The CDR3 extends over 15 amino acids. The V and J ends lost 5 bases and 2 bases respectively, with 15 bases between them. In germline, CDR1 is SGHVS, CDR2 FQNEAQ. Here the CDR3 DNA reads TGTGCCAGCAGCCCACCAGGGGCCTCCAACACTGAAGCTTTCTTT. Protein: CASSPPGASNTEAFF.

V is TRBV30 and J is TRBJ2-7, with TRBD2 matching over 14 bases. This CDR3 is built from 19 residues. The junction had 10 bases not matched to a gene; V was cut back by 0 bases and J by 0 bases. CDR1 GTSNPN and CDR2 SVGIG come from the germline V gene (reference sequence). The CDR3 sequence: CAWSVRGLAGGFISYEQYF. The CDR3, as DNA: TGTGCCTGGAGTGTACGAGGACTAGCGGGGGGTTTTATCTCCTACGAGCAGTACTTC. The entire variable domain, with the rest obtained from reference TRBV30 and TRBJ2-7, is as follows: SQTIHQWPATLVQPVGSPLSLECTVEGTSNPNLYWYRQAAGRGLQLLFYSVGIGQISSEVPQNLSASRPQDRQFILSSKKLLLSDSGFYLCAWSVRGLAGGFISYEQYFGPGTRLTVT.

The chain has TRBV4-3 and TRBJ1-1; 7 nucleotides agree with TRBD1. Germline trimming cut 3 bases from V and 5 bases from J; bases unmatched to any gene: 6. From germline, CDR1 is LGHNA and CDR2 YSLEER. The CDR3 is 14 residues long. The CDR3 spells CASSHADRDTEAFF. The CDR3 DNA follows: TGCGCCAGCAGCCACGCTGACAGGGATACTGAAGCTTTCTTT.

The genes are TRBV4-3 and TRBJ2-3, with 7 bases fitting TRBD2. CDR1 is LGHNA, CDR2 YSLEER, per germline. This CDR3 has 17 residues. Trimming took 3 bases from V and 1 from J; bases not matched to a gene: 10. CDR3 sequence reads: CASSHARGTKGTDTQYF. The CDR3 DNA reads TGCGCCAGCAGCCACGCCCGTGGGACTAAGGGCACAGATACGCAGTATTTT.

V usage is TRBV12-5 and J usage is TRBJ2-4; D gene uncertain. The V end was cut by 7 bases, the J end by 0 bases, with 4 bases between. CDR1 and CDR2 from the germline V gene are LGHNT and FRNRAP. This CDR3 is 12 amino acids long. Here the CDR3 reads CASALAKNIQYF. The CDR3 coding sequence is TGTGCTAGTGCCCTAGCCAAAAACATTCAGTACTTC.

This chain connects TRBV7-9 to TRBJ2-7; 9 bases agree with TRBD2. Trimming took 5 bases from V and 3 from J; bases not matched to a gene: 11. The CDR3 extends over 16 amino acids. The germline gives CDR1 SEHNR, CDR2 FQNEAQ (reference sequence). The CDR3 sequence is CASSRRLADYSYEQYF. Written as DNA, the CDR3 is TGTGCCAGCAGCCGCCGACTAGCGGACTATAGCTACGAGCAGTACTTC.